These 9 T cell receptor beta chains originate from one sample sequenced in a study of glioma-infiltrating T cells after dendritic cell vaccination. Time point meaning: after dendritic cell vaccination, including at tumor progression/relapse. Here immunoSEQ multiplex PCR was the method, and the copy in TCRdb shows in-frame clones only, minus some. The sample includes 85,000 or so clones, around 85% seen only once; the top ten take about 9.3%. The sequencing here drew on blood, taken after dendritic cell vaccination. These receptors all come from a human donor with glioblastoma.

V gene TRBV2 combines with J gene TRBJ2-1; a possible D gene is TRBD2 (6 bases). The CDR3 is made up of 14 amino acids. Looked up from germline, CDR1 is SNHLY and CDR2 is FYNNEI. Trimming shortened V by 8 bases and J by 6 bases, and 17 bases separated the two germline ends. The CDR3 loop reads CASLTGALGNEQFF. CDR3 nucleotides: TGTGCCAGCTTGACGGGAGCACTGGGCAATGAGCAGTTCTTC.

The gene calls are TRBV4-1 and TRBJ2-1, with 11 bases aligning to TRBD1. The J segment lost 6 bases and the V segment lost 4 bases, leaving 5 bases of the junction unmatched. Per germline, CDR1 MGHRA and CDR2 YSYEKL. This CDR3 is 15 amino acids long. The CDR3 here is CASSPGQGAFNEQFF. CDR3 coding DNA: TGCGCCAGCAGCCCCGGACAGGGGGCGTTCAATGAGCAGTTCTTC.

The chain couples TRBV29-1 to TRBJ2-7; D remains unclear. Trimming left V 1 base short and J 0 bases short, with 7 bases between. Germline CDR1 SQVTM, CDR2 ANQGSEA. This CDR3 contains 13 residues. The DNA for the CDR3 is TGCAGCGTTGAAGGAGAGGCCTCCTACGAGCAGTACTTC. It encodes CSVEGEASYEQYF.

The rearrangement joins TRBV27 to TRBJ2-7, with unresolved D. This CDR3 region has 9 residues. The V gene's germline CDR1 is MNHEY and CDR2 SMNVEV (reference sequence). The CDR3 region is CPHREEQYF. As DNA, the CDR3 is TGTCCCCATCGCGAGGAGCAGTACTTC.

V usage is TRBV29-1 and J usage is TRBJ2-3; 9 bases align to TRBD2. Germline V gives CDR1 SQVTM, CDR2 ANQGSEA. This CDR3 region has 15 residues. J was trimmed by 4 bases and V by 6 bases; bases with no gene match: 11. CDR3 protein: CSVFVSGREADTQYF. CDR3 bases: TGCAGCGTCTTCGTTAGCGGGAGAGAAGCAGATACGCAGTATTTT.

J is TRBJ2-1 and V is TRBV7-3, with 7 bases identical to TRBD1. Germline trimming cut 2 bases from V and 0 bases from J; bases unmatched to any gene: 10. CDR3 length: 18 amino acids. Germline V gene data show CDR1 as SGHTA and CDR2 as FQGTGA. CDR3 residues: CASSLELTGPSSYNEQFF. In DNA, the CDR3 is TGTGCCAGCAGCTTAGAATTGACAGGGCCTAGCTCCTACAATGAGCAGTTCTTC.

This chain connects TRBV6-5 to TRBJ1-2; a possible D gene is TRBD1 (5 bases). Looked up from germline, CDR1 is MNHEY and CDR2 is SVGAGI. The ends were cut back, 6 bases at V and 2 bases at J, with 7 bases in the middle. The length of the CDR3 is 12 residues. CDR3 DNA: TGTGCCAGCAGGCAGGGAAACTATGGCTACACCTTC. Translating it yields CASRQGNYGYTF.

The chain links TRBV9 to TRBJ1-5; 7 bases agree with TRBD1. V lost 0 bases, J lost 9 bases, and 3 bases stayed unmatched. CDR1 and CDR2 from the germline V gene are SGDLS and YYNGEE. The CDR3 loop spans 13 amino acids. The CDR3 is CASSVGQGGPQHF. Here the CDR3 DNA reads TGTGCCAGCAGCGTAGGACAGGGAGGGCCCCAGCATTTT.

The gene calls are TRBV4-1 and TRBJ2-2, with TRBD2 matching 7 bases. V lost 1 base and J lost 1; bases outside the gene matches: 0. The CDR3 has 15 amino acids. Germline V gene lookup returns CDR1 MGHRA and CDR2 YSYEKL. CDR3 region: CASSQAGGNTGELFF. As DNA, the CDR3 is TGCGCCAGCAGCCAAGCGGGAGGGAACACCGGGGAGCTGTTTTTT.